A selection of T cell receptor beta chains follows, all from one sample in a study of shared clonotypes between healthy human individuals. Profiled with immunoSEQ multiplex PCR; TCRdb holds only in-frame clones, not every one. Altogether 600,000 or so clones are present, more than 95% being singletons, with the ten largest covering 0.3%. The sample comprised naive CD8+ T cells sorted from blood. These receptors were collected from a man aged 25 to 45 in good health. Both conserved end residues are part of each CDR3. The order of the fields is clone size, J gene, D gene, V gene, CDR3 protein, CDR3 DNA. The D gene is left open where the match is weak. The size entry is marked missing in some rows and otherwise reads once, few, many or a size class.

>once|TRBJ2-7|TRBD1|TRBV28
CASTEGDRVGLYEQYF
TGTGCCAGCACCGAGGGGGACAGGGTTGGCCTCTACGAGCAGTACTTC
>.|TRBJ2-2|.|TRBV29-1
CSVISDSGTGELFF
TGCAGCGTTATATCCGATTCGGGCACCGGGGAGCTGTTTTTT
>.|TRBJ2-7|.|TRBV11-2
CASSRGPHYEQYF
TGTGCCAGCAGTCGAGGTCCCCACTACGAGCAGTACTTC
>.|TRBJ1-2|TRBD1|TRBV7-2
CASSWGGTEVYGYTF
TGTGCCAGCAGCTGGGGAGGGACAGAAGTCTATGGCTACACCTTC
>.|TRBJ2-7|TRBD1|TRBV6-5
CASSFRTGVAEQYF
TGTGCCAGCAGTTTCCGGACAGGGGTTGCCGAGCAGTACTTC
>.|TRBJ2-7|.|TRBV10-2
CASSEGISPLEQYF
TGCGCCAGCAGTGAGGGGATTAGCCCCCTCGAGCAGTACTTC
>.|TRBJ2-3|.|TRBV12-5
CAENLRGFTDTQYF
TGTGCTGAAAACCTCAGGGGCTTCACAGATACGCAGTATTTT
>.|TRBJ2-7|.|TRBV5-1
CASSLVTGLSYEQYF
TGCGCCAGCAGCTTGGTGACAGGCCTCTCCTACGAGCAGTACTTC
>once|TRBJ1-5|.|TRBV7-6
CASSVLGVQPQHF
TGTGCCAGCAGCGTACTAGGGGTTCAGCCCCAGCATTTT
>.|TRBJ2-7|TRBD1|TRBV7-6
CASSHRDSVTYEQYF
TGTGCCAGCAGCCACCGGGACAGTGTAACCTACGAGCAGTACTTC
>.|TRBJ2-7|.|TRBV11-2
CASSLSRDYEQYF
TGTGCCAGCAGCTTGTCCCGGGACTACGAGCAGTACTTC
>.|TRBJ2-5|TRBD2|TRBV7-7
CASSLLRGSGETQYF
TGTGCTAGCAGCTTATTGCGCGGGAGTGGGGAGACCCAGTACTTC
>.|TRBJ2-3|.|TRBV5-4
CASSLESSVGDTQYF
TGTGCCAGCAGCTTGGAGTCTAGCGTGGGAGATACGCAGTATTTT
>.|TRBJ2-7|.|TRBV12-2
CASRPQEGGGQKYEQYF
TGTGCAAGTCGCCCTCAGGAGGGGGGAGGACAGAAATACGAGCAGTACTTC
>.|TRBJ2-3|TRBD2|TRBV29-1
CSVEAALTSGRPDTQYF
TGCAGCGTTGAAGCCGCCCTTACTAGCGGGAGGCCAGATACGCAGTATTTT
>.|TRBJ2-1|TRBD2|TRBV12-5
CASGAGSLAGGLKGNEQFF
TGTGCTAGTGGTGCAGGTTCCTTAGCGGGAGGCCTCAAAGGGAATGAGCAGTTCTTC
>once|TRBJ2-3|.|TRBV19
CAKKTGTNQPSTDTQYF
TGTGCCAAGAAGACAGGAACAAACCAACCAAGCACAGATACGCAGTATTTT
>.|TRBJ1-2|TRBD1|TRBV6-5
CASSQGYNYGYTF
TGTGCCAGTTCACAGGGGTACAACTATGGCTACACCTTC
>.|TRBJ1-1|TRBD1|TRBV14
CASSLTGVNTEAFF
TGTGCCAGCAGCCTTACAGGGGTGAACACTGAAGCTTTCTTT
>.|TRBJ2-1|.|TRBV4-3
CASSQGTGNEQFF
TGCGCCAGCAGCCAAGGGACGGGCAATGAGCAGTTCTTC
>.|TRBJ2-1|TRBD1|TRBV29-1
CSVEAVGQSSYNEQFF
TGCAGCGTTGAAGCGGTGGGACAGTCCTCCTACAATGAGCAGTTCTTC
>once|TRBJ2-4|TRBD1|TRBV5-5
CASSLVGDRVNIQYF
TGTGCCAGCAGCTTGGTCGGGGACAGGGTAAACATTCAGTACTTC
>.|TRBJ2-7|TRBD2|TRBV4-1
CASSPYPSGYEQYF
TGCGCCAGCAGCCCATACCCTAGCGGGTACGAGCAGTACTTC
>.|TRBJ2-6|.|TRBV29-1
CSVVDKAGSGANVLTF
TGCAGCGTTGTGGACAAGGCGGGCTCTGGGGCCAACGTCCTGACTTTC
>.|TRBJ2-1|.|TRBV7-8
CASSSTTSSLRGYNEQFF
TGTGCCAGCAGCTCCACTACCAGCAGCTTACGAGGGTACAATGAGCAGTTCTTC
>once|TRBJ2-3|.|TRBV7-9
CASSIPGTTFTDTQYF
TGTGCCAGCAGCATCCCCGGGACAACTTTCACAGATACGCAGTATTTT
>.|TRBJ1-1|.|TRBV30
CAWPVTPGGEAFF
TGTGCCTGGCCCGTTACCCCGGGGGGGGAAGCTTTCTTT
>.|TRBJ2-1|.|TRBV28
CASSLRPGWGEQFF
TGTGCCAGCAGTTTAAGACCGGGGTGGGGTGAGCAGTTCTTC
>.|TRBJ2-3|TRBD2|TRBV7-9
CASSATSGSTTSTDTQYF
TGTGCCAGCAGCGCCACTAGCGGGAGCACTACTAGCACAGATACGCAGTATTTT
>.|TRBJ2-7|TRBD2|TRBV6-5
CASSYSGGTAYEQYF
TGTGCCAGCAGTTACTCGGGAGGGACTGCCTACGAGCAGTACTTC
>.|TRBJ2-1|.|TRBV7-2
CASSLKRGDNEQFF
TGTGCCAGCAGCTTAAAAAGGGGGGACAATGAGCAGTTCTTC
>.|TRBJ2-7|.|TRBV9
CASSVEGGSYEQYF
TGTGCCAGCAGCGTAGAGGGCGGTTCCTACGAGCAGTACTTC
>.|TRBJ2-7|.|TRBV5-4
CASSPHLEGEQYF
TGTGCCAGCAGCCCCCACCTCGAGGGTGAGCAGTACTTC
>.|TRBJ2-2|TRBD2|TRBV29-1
CSVEGLAGYNTGELFF
TGCAGCGTTGAAGGACTAGCGGGATATAACACCGGGGAGCTGTTTTTT
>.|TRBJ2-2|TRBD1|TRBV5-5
CASRGTGGNTGELFF
TGTGCCAGCAGGGGGACAGGGGGCAACACCGGGGAGCTGTTTTTT
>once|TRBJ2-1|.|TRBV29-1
CSVEDRGGDNEQFF
TGCAGCGTTGAAGATCGAGGGGGTGACAATGAGCAGTTCTTC
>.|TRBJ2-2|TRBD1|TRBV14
CASSLRDSGELFF
TGTGCCAGCAGCCTTAGGGACAGCGGGGAGCTGTTTTTT
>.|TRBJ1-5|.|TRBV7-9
CASSRFDSNQPQHF
TGTGCCAGCAGCCGATTCGATAGCAATCAGCCCCAGCATTTT
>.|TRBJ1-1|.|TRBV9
CASSVGAGLDTEAFF
TGTGCCAGCAGCGTAGGGGCAGGGCTCGACACTGAAGCTTTCTTT
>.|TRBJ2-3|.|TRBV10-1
CASSPRGRTDTQYF
TGCGCCAGCAGCCCCAGGGGACGCACAGATACGCAGTATTTT
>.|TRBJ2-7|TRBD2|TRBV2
CASSLTGTSGRHEQYF
TGTGCCAGCAGTCTTACCGGGACTAGCGGGAGACACGAGCAGTACTTC
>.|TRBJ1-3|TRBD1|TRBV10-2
CASSVGTGSGNTIYF
TGCGCCAGCAGTGTCGGGACAGGCTCTGGAAACACCATATATTTT
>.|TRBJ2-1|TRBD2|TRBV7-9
CASSSPSGAGNEQFF
TGTGCCAGCAGCTCCCCTAGCGGGGCGGGAAATGAGCAGTTCTTC
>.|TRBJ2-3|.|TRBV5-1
CASSFLWEVGTDTQYF
TGCGCCAGCAGCTTTCTCTGGGAAGTCGGAACAGATACGCAGTATTTT
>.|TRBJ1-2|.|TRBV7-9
CASSSPERGSNYGYTF
TGTGCCAGCAGCTCCCCAGAGCGCGGATCAAACTATGGCTACACCTTC